This entry features one T cell receptor (beta chain) sequence. This specimen comes from a study of blood T cell repertoires in COVID-19. In the study overall: The United States, Italy and Spain were the sources of the acute and convalescent COVID-19 samples. The cDNA or gDNA used as material had been derived from T cells, B-cell-depleted T cells, or PBMCs.

CDR1 MNHEY and CDR2 SVGAGI come from the germline V gene. V was cut by 2 bases and J by 5 bases, with 13 bases left in between. The CDR3 is 14 residues long. Authors' processing steps: Amplification of reference gene primers was used by the study to estimate nucleated cell counts. Sequenced by immunoSEQ multiplex PCR; TCRdb stores in-frame clones only, minus some. That table furnishes V, J and clone size, whereas the DNA furnished D and trimming. This table holds approximately 200,000 clones, about nine tenths found once. The receptor was derived from a man under 40 with acute or convalescent COVID-19. V is TRBV6-5 and J is TRBJ2-7, with TRBD2 as a possible D gene (7 bases). Material for sequencing was peripheral blood. CDR3 sequence (DNA): TGTGCCAGCAGTTACGGGGGGGCGAGGAACGAGCAGTACTTC. This codes for CASSYGGARNEQYF.